Here is one T cell receptor (beta chain) with its context. Data came from immunoSEQ multiplex PCR; TCRdb stores just in-frame clones and leaves some out. The data show 150,000 to 200,000 clones, 66% seen once. The data originate from a study of shared clonotypes between healthy human individuals. The V segment lost 6 bases and the J segment 1 base; nucleotides outside the gene matches: 7. This CDR3 has 15 amino acids. From germline, CDR1 is SQVTM and CDR2 ANQGSEA. The sequence came from a man aged 25-45 years in good health. The J gene is TRBJ1-5, the V gene TRBV29-1; 9 bases are a match to TRBD1. Sequencing was performed on memory CD4+ T cells sorted from blood. Specified subset: CD45RA-negative fraction. The DNA of the CDR3 is TGCAGCGTAGCCACCGGGACAGGGAGCAATCAGCCCCAGCATTTT. This sequence encodes CSVATGTGSNQPQHF.